One and the same sample provided the 28 T cell receptor beta chains below, sequenced in a study of T cell responses to AZD1222 COVID-19 vaccine. Clones were read by immunoSEQ multiplex PCR, and TCRdb kept only the in-frame ones, dropping some. The sample consists of about 180,000 clones, approximately 90% of them appearing once. This specimen was peripheral blood, taken 28 days after the second dose of the MenACWY control vaccine. These receptor sequences come from an adult who received the MenACWY meningococcal vaccine as a control.

The chain recombines TRBV7-8 with TRBJ2-3, with 7 positions matching TRBD2. J was trimmed by 0 bases and V by 5 bases; bases with no gene match: 11. Germline CDR1 SGHVS, CDR2 FQNEAQ. The CDR3 is made up of 17 amino acids. DNA of the CDR3: TGTGCCAGCAGCCCCTCAGGGAGGGGAAGTAGCACAGATACGCAGTATTTT. Translation: CASSPSGRGSSTDTQYF.

The rearrangement uses TRBV10-3 and TRBJ1-2; TRBD1 aligns across 8 bases. V lost 7 bases, J lost 3 bases, and 4 bases stayed unmatched. Germline V gene lookup returns CDR1 ENHRY and CDR2 SYGVKD. The CDR3 is made up of 13 amino acids. The CDR3: CAIKQGDHYGYTF. The CDR3 coding sequence is TGTGCCATCAAACAGGGGGACCACTATGGCTACACCTTC.

This chain joins TRBV7-2 and TRBJ2-1, with D unresolved. Germline V gene sequence: CDR1 SGHTA, CDR2 FQGNSA. The CDR3 sequence is 16 residues long. V lost 4 bases to trimming and J lost 4 bases, with 17 bases between them. The CDR3 sequence: CASSSTSTFLYNEQFF. CDR3 in DNA: TGTGCCAGCAGCTCGACTTCGACGTTTTTATACAATGAGCAGTTCTTC.

The J gene is TRBJ2-3, the V gene TRBV24-1, with unresolved D. Trimming removed 3 bases from V and 3 bases from J, with 9 bases in between. Germline values: CDR1 KGHDR, CDR2 SFDVKD. This CDR3 region has 14 residues. This CDR3 is CATSDPADTDTQYF. CDR3 nucleotides: TGTGCCACCAGTGATCCCGCTGATACAGATACGCAGTATTTT.

The CDR3 sequence: CASRGGPGTEAFF. The CDR3 DNA sequence: TGTGCCAGCAGAGGGGGACCGGGCACTGAAGCTTTCTTT. The gene calls are TRBV5-8 and TRBJ1-1, with a weak D call TRBD1 (6 bases). CDR3 length: 13 residues. CDR1 and CDR2 (germline): SGHTS, YDEGEE. The V gene lost 5 bases and the J gene lost 4 bases, with 12 bases spanning the gap. The complete variable domain, with remaining parts taken from reference TRBV5-8 and TRBJ1-1, reads EAGVTQSPTHLIKTRGQQATLRCSPISGHTSVYWYQQALGLGLQFLLWYDEGEERNRGNFPPRFSGRQFPNYSSELNVNALELEDSALYLCASRGGPGTEAFFGQGTRLTVV.

This clone was found a few times. The chain carries TRBV19 and TRBJ2-1, with 7 bases that match TRBD2. Germline CDR1 and CDR2: LNHDA and SQIVND (reference sequence). V lost 4 bases and J lost 5; bases outside the gene matches: 8. The length of the CDR3 is 15 residues. CDR3 region: CASSTGLDYDNEQFF. The CDR3 DNA follows: TGTGCCAGTAGTACCGGACTAGATTACGACAATGAGCAGTTCTTC.

The J gene is TRBJ1-6, the V gene TRBV30; maybe TRBD1 (6 bases). With 1 base removed from V and 7 bases from J, the gap between germline ends came to 14 bases. Germline V gives CDR1 GTSNPN, CDR2 SVGIG (reference sequence). The CDR3 is made up of 15 amino acids. The CDR3 nucleotides read TGTGCCTGGAGTGGTCCAGGGGCGGGCAATTCACCCCTCCACTTT. Its translation is CAWSGPGAGNSPLHF.

Details on this clone: At one end, the junction sequence differs from germline, possibly due to a read error. The V gene is TRBV20-1, the J gene TRBJ2-1; 9 nucleotides align to TRBD1. CDR3 length: 11 amino acids. CDR1 and CDR2 (germline): DFQATT, SNEGSKA (reference sequence). The CDR3: CSGQGYNEQFF. For the CDR3, the DNA is TGTTCGGGACAGGGATATAATGAGCAGTTCTTC.

The rearrangement links TRBV5-5 to TRBJ2-4; tentative D call: TRBD2 (5 bases). CDR3 length: 14 amino acids. Trimming stripped 0 bases from V and 8 bases from J, with 12 bases between. CDR1 and CDR2 from the germline V gene are SGHKS and YYEKEE (reference sequence). For the CDR3, the DNA is TGTGCCAGCAGCTTGGGGACTCCGGCGGACATTCAGTACTTC. Amino acid sequence: CASSLGTPADIQYF.

The gene calls are TRBV11-2 and TRBJ2-1; 8 positions match TRBD1. CDR3 length equals 14 residues. Germline lookup yields CDR1 SGHAT and CDR2 FQNNGV. Trimming removed 1 base from V and 8 bases from J; junction bases left unmatched: 4. The CDR3 sequence is CASSLGRTGHEQFF. The CDR3 DNA reads as TGTGCCAGCAGCTTAGGCCGGACAGGGCATGAGCAGTTCTTC.

J is TRBJ2-7 and V is TRBV5-1, with a tentative D call TRBD2 (5 bases). Per the germline V gene, CDR1 is SGHRS and CDR2 is YFSETQ. CDR3 length equals 13 residues. Trimming left V 1 base short and J 2 bases short, with 7 bases between. CDR3 residues: CASSLLGAYEQYF. CDR3 sequence (DNA): TGCGCCAGCAGCTTGCTGGGAGCCTACGAGCAGTACTTC.

This sequence joins TRBV21-1 and TRBJ1-1; TRBD1, the D gene given by the table, was not confirmed from the DNA. TRBV21-1 is recorded as a pseudogene. The length of the CDR3 is 14 residues. CDR3 region: CASSGKQGSNEAFF. The CDR3 DNA reads TGTGCCAGCAGCGGAAAACAGGGGTCAAATGAAGCTTTCTTT.

The V gene is TRBV30, the J gene TRBJ1-2; possible D gene TRBD1, 6 bases. V lost 5 bases, J lost 4 bases, and 20 bases lay in between. The germline gives CDR1 GTSNPN, CDR2 SVGIG (reference sequence). This CDR3 spans 15 amino acids. CDR3 sequence reads: CAWVRKTGSSYGYTF. CDR3 nucleotide sequence: TGTGCCTGGGTCAGAAAGACAGGTAGTAGCTATGGCTACACCTTC.

The CDR3 loop is CASSQVEGWEQYF. CDR3 DNA: TGCGCCAGCAGCCAAGTGGAGGGGTGGGAGCAGTACTTC. The genes are TRBV4-1 and TRBJ2-7; D might be TRBD2 (6 bases). V lost 1 base to trimming and J lost 7 bases, with 11 bases between them. Looked up from germline, CDR1 is MGHRA and CDR2 is YSYEKL. The CDR3 is 13 amino acids.

This clone turned up a few times. The rearrangement joins TRBV11-3 to TRBJ2-7; the D gene is possibly TRBD1 (7 bases). The ends were cut back, 3 bases at V and 3 bases at J, with 9 bases in the middle. Germline V lookup: CDR1 SGHNT, CDR2 YENEEA. The length of the CDR3 is 13 residues. The CDR3 DNA is TGTGCCAGCAGCTTGCGGGACAGCTACGAGCAGTACTTC. Translated: CASSLRDSYEQYF.

The rearrangement links TRBV28 to TRBJ1-1; D is uncertain. The length of the CDR3 is 15 residues. V dropped 5 bases and J dropped 0 bases, with 13 bases sitting between them. Germline V gene data show CDR1 as MDHEN and CDR2 as SYDVKM. The CDR3 nucleotides read TGTGCCAGCAGTCATGGCCAGAGGGTGAACACTGAAGCTTTCTTT. Its protein is CASSHGQRVNTEAFF. Filled out from reference TRBV28 and TRBJ1-1, the complete variable domain reads DVKVTQSSRYLVKRTGEKVFLECVQDMDHENMFWYRQDPGLGLRLIYFSYDVKMKEKGDIPEGYSVSREKKERFSLILESASTNQTSMYLCASSHGQRVNTEAFFGQGTRLTVV.

This chain links TRBV7-2 with TRBJ1-2; the D is unclear. The germline gives CDR1 SGHTA, CDR2 FQGNSA. The CDR3 runs 14 residues. V shed 2 bases and J shed 2 bases, with 9 bases lying between them. The CDR3 sequence is CASSLPPNNYGYTF. The CDR3 DNA follows: TGTGCCAGCAGCTTACCTCCGAACAACTATGGCTACACCTTC.

This rearrangement joins TRBV24-1 to TRBJ1-5, with D perhaps TRBD1 (5 bases). V was pared by 2 bases and J by 3 bases, with 7 bases between. Germline lookup yields CDR1 KGHDR and CDR2 SFDVKD. The CDR3 totals 14 residues. The DNA for the CDR3 is TGTGCCACCAGTGATTGGGACGCCAATCAGCCCCAGCATTTT. Its translation is CATSDWDANQPQHF.

V gene TRBV2 combines with J gene TRBJ2-2, with D tentatively TRBD1 (6 bases). The V end lost 5 bases, the J end lost 3 bases, and 19 bases lay between the germline ends. In germline, CDR1 is SNHLY, CDR2 FYNNEI. CDR3 length: 17 residues. The CDR3 bases are TGTGCCAGCAGTCTATCCTGGACAGACTCTGACACCGGGGAGCTGTTTTTT. Its translation: CASSLSWTDSDTGELFF.

The V and J genes are TRBV6-1 and TRBJ2-3; D possibly corresponds to TRBD1 (5 bases). V dropped 3 bases and J dropped 5 bases, with 12 bases sitting between them. Germline values: CDR1 MNHNS, CDR2 SASEGT. This CDR3 comprises 14 residues. CDR3 in DNA: TGTGCCAGCAGTGACCGACAGCCGCGAGATACGCAGTATTTT. It is translated as CASSDRQPRDTQYF.

The chain has TRBV3-1 (or the pseudogene TRBV3-2) and TRBJ1-4, with 7 bases matching TRBD1. Germline V gene sequence: CDR1 LGHDT, CDR2 YNNKEL (reference sequence). The CDR3 has 19 amino acids. V trimming: 1 base; J trimming: 7 bases; junction bases outside the gene matches: 18. This CDR3 reads CASSQGKGAKDRDGEKLFF. The CDR3 coding sequence is TGTGCCAGCAGCCAAGGGAAGGGGGCGAAGGATAGGGATGGTGAAAAACTGTTTTTT.

The chain links TRBV6-5 to TRBJ2-5, with 12 bases fitting TRBD1. The V and J ends lost 7 bases and 5 bases, in that order; junction bases with no gene match: 8. Germline loops: CDR1 MNHEY, CDR2 SVGAGI. The CDR3 length is 15 residues. The CDR3 protein is CASNPRDRGRETQYF. Written as DNA, the CDR3 is TGTGCCAGCAATCCAAGGGACAGGGGGCGGGAGACCCAGTACTTC.

A single count supports this clone. V is TRBV5-1 and J is TRBJ2-7; D remains unclear. This CDR3 is built from 16 residues. Per the germline V gene, CDR1 is SGHRS and CDR2 is YFSETQ. Trimming left V 0 bases short and J 9 bases short, with 22 bases between. The CDR3 region is CASSLAGAHTPTRQYF. The CDR3 nucleotides are TGCGCCAGCAGCTTGGCCGGAGCGCATACTCCTACGAGGCAGTACTTC.

The chain uses TRBV7-3 and TRBJ2-5, with D unresolved. The CDR3 has 13 amino acids. Germline V gives CDR1 SGHTA, CDR2 FQGTGA. V dropped 5 bases and J dropped 3 bases, with 10 bases sitting between them. The DNA for the CDR3 is TGTGCCAGCAGCCTGGTCCAAAAAGAGACCCAGTACTTC. It encodes CASSLVQKETQYF.

The rearrangement links TRBV6-5 to TRBJ1-2, with 8 bases fitting TRBD1. The CDR3 consists of 14 residues. Looked up from germline, CDR1 is MNHEY and CDR2 is SVGAGI. Trimming took 6 bases from V and 1 from J; bases not matched to a gene: 4. CDR3 nucleotides: TGTGCCAGCAGATCACAGGGGGTTAACTATGGCTACACCTTC. Residues: CASRSQGVNYGYTF.

The genes are TRBV4-1 and TRBJ1-2, with unresolved D. The CDR3 spans 15 residues. The germline V gene has CDR1 MGHRA and CDR2 YSYEKL. The V gene lost 1 base and the J gene lost 6 bases, with 15 bases spanning the gap. The CDR3 bases are TGCGCCAGCAGCCAAGGTCTAGGCGGAATGGATGGCTACACCTTC. Its translation: CASSQGLGGMDGYTF.

The rearrangement uses TRBV25-1 and TRBJ2-2; D gene ambiguous. V was trimmed by 6 bases and J by 3 bases, leaving 14 bases between them. The germline V gene has CDR1 MGHDK and CDR2 SYGVNS. This CDR3 spans 15 amino acids. The CDR3 DNA is TGTGCCAGCAGGTCACCAGGCCCTTACACCGGGGAGCTGTTTTTT. Protein sequence: CASRSPGPYTGELFF.

The genes are TRBV24-1 and TRBJ2-7, with 7 bases aligning to TRBD2. The CDR3 totals 14 residues. V lost 5 bases and J lost 3; bases outside the gene matches: 6. Germline values: CDR1 KGHDR, CDR2 SFDVKD. As DNA, the CDR3 is TGTGCCACCAGTGCAGCCGGGACTATCTACGAGCAGTACTTC. Translated, it gives CATSAAGTIYEQYF.